Below are 27 T cell receptor beta chains sequenced from a single sample in a study of blood T cell repertoires in COVID-19. This table comes from immunoSEQ multiplex PCR, and its TCRdb copy is limited to in-frame clones, with some not included. The top ten hold 15% to 20% of the sample, which has approximately 140,000 clones, 80% to 90% seen once. Sequencing was performed on peripheral blood. The receptors originated from a man aged 45-60 years with active or convalescent COVID-19.

This CDR3 reads CASSQAGTHYGYTF. Written as DNA, the CDR3 is TGCGCCAGCAGCCAAGCCGGGACACACTATGGCTACACCTTC. The chain recombines TRBV4-3 with TRBJ1-2, with a possible D match to TRBD1 (6 bases). Germline V gene data show CDR1 as LGHNA and CDR2 as YSLEER. Deletions cut 1 base from V and 3 bases from J, with 9 bases between. There are 14 residues in the CDR3.

The chain links TRBV29-1 to TRBJ2-3, with 11 bases matching TRBD2. This CDR3 has 16 residues. With 6 bases clipped from V and 4 bases from J, the junction kept 12 bases outside the gene matches. Germline CDR1 and CDR2: SQVTM and ANQGSEA. In nucleotides, the CDR3 is TGCAGCGTGGGAGTTAGCGGGAGGGCCGGGGCAGATACGCAGTATTTT. Its translation is CSVGVSGRAGADTQYF.

The chain carries TRBV18 and TRBJ1-5, with D tentatively TRBD1 (6 bases). V lost 5 bases and J 2 bases, leaving 13 bases between the germline ends. This CDR3 has 15 amino acids. Germline CDR1 is KGHSH and CDR2 is LQKENI. CDR3 in DNA: TGTGCCAGCTCAGCAACAGGGTCGGGCAATCAGCCCCAGCATTTT. This encodes CASSATGSGNQPQHF.

The genes are TRBV9 and TRBJ1-4, with 7 bases that match TRBD1. The CDR3 loop spans 16 amino acids. Per the germline V gene, CDR1 is SGDLS and CDR2 is YYNGEE. V lost 2 bases to trimming and J lost 0 bases; unmatched junction nucleotides: 4. CDR3 sequence reads: CASSVDREATNEKLFF. The CDR3 DNA is TGTGCCAGCAGCGTTGACAGGGAGGCAACTAATGAAAAACTGTTTTTT.

The chain recombines TRBV10-1 with TRBJ2-1; D might be TRBD2 (7 bases). V was cut by 0 bases and J by 4 bases, with 19 bases left in between. Germline V gives CDR1 WNHNN, CDR2 SYGVQD (reference sequence). This CDR3 contains 18 residues. DNA of the CDR3: TGCGCCAGCAGTGAGTCGCGGGGGCTAGCGGATGGGTACAATGAGCAGTTCTTC. Translating gives CASSESRGLADGYNEQFF.

This clone was observed a few times. The rearrangement uses TRBV19 and TRBJ1-3, with D perhaps matching TRBD1 (6 bases). There are 15 residues in the CDR3. The germline V gene has CDR1 LNHDA and CDR2 SQIVND (reference sequence). Trimming removed 5 bases from V and 2 bases from J, with 13 bases in between. CDR3 in amino acids: CASSPQGAAGNTIYF. The CDR3 coding sequence is TGTGCCAGTAGTCCACAGGGTGCCGCTGGAAACACCATATATTTT.

In its sample, this clone was seen once. V usage is TRBV5-1 and J usage is TRBJ2-2, with 7 nucleotides matching TRBD2. CDR3 size: 16 residues. Germline values: CDR1 SGHRS, CDR2 YFSETQ. The V segment lost 3 bases and the J segment 1 base; nucleotides outside the gene matches: 6. CDR3 sequence (DNA): TGCGCCAGCAGCTGGGGGGACTACCAGAACACCGGGGAGCTGTTTTTT. Protein product: CASSWGDYQNTGELFF.

V and J are TRBV4-1 and TRBJ2-5; D not resolved. CDR3 length equals 13 residues. Trimming cost V 0 bases and J 5 bases, with 7 bases left between them. Germline V gene data show CDR1 as MGHRA and CDR2 as YSYEKL. In DNA form, the CDR3 reads TGCGCCAGCAGCCAAGATCTCGAGGAGACCCAGTACTTC. As protein: CASSQDLEETQYF.

The chain joins TRBV7-6 to TRBJ2-3; 12 nucleotides match TRBD1. J was trimmed by 5 bases and V by 5 bases; bases with no gene match: 17. This CDR3 has 19 amino acids. The germline V gene has CDR1 SGHVS and CDR2 FNYEAQ. The CDR3 sequence is CASSLTGTGGDSRRDTQYF. The CDR3, as DNA: TGTGCCAGCAGCCTTACCGGGACAGGGGGCGATTCAAGGCGAGATACGCAGTATTTT.

The chain joins TRBV19 to TRBJ2-2, with D perhaps TRBD1 (6 bases). V was trimmed by 6 bases and J by 3 bases, leaving 14 bases between them. The germline gives CDR1 LNHDA, CDR2 SQIVND (reference sequence). The CDR3 consists of 15 residues. The CDR3 DNA reads as TGTGCCAGTAGATCCAGGGGCATGGACACCGGGGAGCTGTTTTTT. Its translation is CASRSRGMDTGELFF. Full variable domain (rest looked up from reference TRBV19 and TRBJ2-2): DGGITQSPKYLFRKEGQNVTLSCEQNLNHDAMYWYRQDPGQGLRLIYYSQIVNDFQKGDIAEGYSVSREKKESFPLTVTSAQKNPTAFYLCASRSRGMDTGELFFGEGSRLTVL.

The gene calls are TRBV6-5 and TRBJ2-5; the match to TRBD1 covers 7 bases. The CDR3 is made up of 13 amino acids. J lost 5 bases, V lost 8 bases, and 8 bases had no gene match. Per the germline V gene, CDR1 is MNHEY and CDR2 is SVGAGI. The CDR3 region has the DNA TGTGCCAGCGCACAGGGGCTGGGGGAGACCCAGTACTTC. The encoded protein is CASAQGLGETQYF.

This clone appeared once. The chain joins TRBV3-1 (or the pseudogene TRBV3-2) to TRBJ2-1; 7 positions agree with TRBD2. The V gene end was trimmed by 8 bases and the J gene end by 5 bases; junction bases not matched to a gene: 15. Germline V lookup: CDR1 LGHDT, CDR2 YNNKEL (reference sequence). The CDR3 is 16 amino acids. CDR3 in amino acids: CASGISGLAAHNEQFF. DNA for the CDR3: TGTGCCAGCGGCATTTCCGGCCTAGCGGCTCACAATGAGCAGTTCTTC.

This clone was detected a few times. V gene TRBV4-3 combines with J gene TRBJ2-3, with 13 bases fitting TRBD2. Trimming removed 0 bases from V and 4 bases from J; junction bases left unmatched: 4. The germline V gene has CDR1 LGHNA and CDR2 YSLEER. The CDR3 has 17 residues. Here the CDR3 DNA reads TGCGCCAGCAGCCAAGACCCCGGGACTAGCGGGGCAGATACGCAGTATTTT. Translating it yields CASSQDPGTSGADTQYF.

The V gene is TRBV28, the J gene TRBJ1-6; 8 nucleotides line up with TRBD1. V shed 3 bases and J 4 bases; nucleotides not matched to a gene: 17. CDR1 MDHEN and CDR2 SYDVKM come from the germline V gene. The CDR3 is 20 amino acids. CDR3 region: CASSFSYGRTGPLYNSPLHF. The DNA of the CDR3 is TGTGCCAGCAGTTTCTCGTATGGGCGGACAGGGCCCCTGTATAATTCACCCCTCCACTTT.

This clone was recorded once. The V gene is TRBV19, the J gene TRBJ2-7; D is possibly TRBD1 (6 bases). The V end lost 7 bases, the J end lost 3 bases, and 25 bases lay between the germline ends. The CDR3 has 17 amino acids. Germline CDR1 LNHDA, CDR2 SQIVND (reference sequence). In DNA form, the CDR3 reads TGTGCCAGTACAAGCGGCCCCGGGACATCGGGGAACTACGAGCAGTACTTC. It yields the protein CASTSGPGTSGNYEQYF. Filled out from reference TRBV19 and TRBJ2-7, the complete variable domain reads DGGITQSPKYLFRKEGQNVTLSCEQNLNHDAMYWYRQDPGQGLRLIYYSQIVNDFQKGDIAEGYSVSREKKESFPLTVTSAQKNPTAFYLCASTSGPGTSGNYEQYFGPGTRLTVT.

The chain carries TRBV29-1 and TRBJ2-7, with 9 bases that match TRBD2. Germline CDR1 reads SQVTM; CDR2 reads ANQGSEA. V shed 6 bases and J 6 bases; nucleotides not matched to a gene: 3. This CDR3 comprises 11 residues. The DNA for the CDR3 is TGCAGCGTACAGACTAGCGGCGAGCAGTACTTC. This codes for CSVQTSGEQYF.

This chain uses TRBV5-1 with TRBJ2-3; TRBD1 matches at 9 bases. In germline, CDR1 is SGHRS, CDR2 YFSETQ. The V and J ends lost 5 bases and 4 bases, in that order; junction bases with no gene match: 5. CDR3 size: 14 residues. The CDR3 reads CASRGTGTSDTQYF. CDR3 bases: TGCGCCAGCAGGGGGACAGGGACATCAGATACGCAGTATTTT.

The chain has TRBV4-2 and TRBJ1-1; D might be TRBD1 (5 bases). The CDR3 is 16 residues long. Germline V gene data show CDR1 as LGHNA and CDR2 as YNFKEQ. Trimming removed 2 bases from V and 0 bases from J, with 13 bases in between. The DNA of the CDR3 is TGTGCCAGCAGCCAACCGGGAGGGGTCCTGAACACTGAAGCTTTCTTT. This sequence encodes CASSQPGGVLNTEAFF.

The chain employs TRBV19 and TRBJ2-7; no firm D call. The V end was cut by 1 base, the J end by 4 bases, with 8 bases between. There are 13 residues in the CDR3. Germline loops: CDR1 LNHDA, CDR2 SQIVND (reference sequence). CDR3: CASSIGQNYEQYF. CDR3 nucleotides: TGTGCCAGTAGTATAGGGCAGAATTACGAGCAGTACTTC. Combining the CDR3 with reference TRBV19 and TRBJ2-7 gives the whole variable domain DGGITQSPKYLFRKEGQNVTLSCEQNLNHDAMYWYRQDPGQGLRLIYYSQIVNDFQKGDIAEGYSVSREKKESFPLTVTSAQKNPTAFYLCASSIGQNYEQYFGPGTRLTVT.

The V gene is TRBV9, the J gene TRBJ2-3; possibly TRBD2 for D (6 bases). CDR3 length: 15 residues. Germline values: CDR1 SGDLS, CDR2 YYNGEE. V lost 0 bases and J 4 bases, leaving 12 bases between the germline ends. As DNA, the CDR3 is TGTGCCAGCAGCGTAGGAGTGGGAGGATCAGATACGCAGTATTTT. This gives the protein CASSVGVGGSDTQYF.

V gene TRBV14 combines with J gene TRBJ2-5; unclear D gene. The CDR3 sequence is 13 residues long. The ends were cut back, 1 base at V and 7 bases at J, with 10 bases in the middle. Germline loops: CDR1 SGHDN, CDR2 FVKESK. The CDR3 sequence: CASSQALRRTQYF. In DNA form, the CDR3 reads TGTGCCAGCAGCCAAGCTCTACGTAGGACCCAGTACTTC.

V and J are TRBV6-5 and TRBJ1-2; 9 bases fit TRBD1. V dropped 5 bases and J dropped 5; count of bases not matched to a gene: 6. CDR3 length: 14 residues. Looked up from germline, CDR1 is MNHEY and CDR2 is SVGAGI. CDR3 coding DNA: TGTGCCAGCAGTAGGGGACAGGGTAATTATGGCTACACCTTC. Translation: CASSRGQGNYGYTF.

This sequence joins TRBV30 and TRBJ2-7; possible D gene TRBD2, 6 bases. The CDR3 consists of 15 residues. Trimming cost V 5 bases and J 3 bases, with 20 bases left between them. Germline lookup yields CDR1 GTSNPN and CDR2 SVGIG (reference sequence). This chain's CDR3 is CAWGKYGSGRYEQYF. The CDR3 DNA sequence: TGTGCCTGGGGAAAATACGGGAGCGGACGCTACGAGCAGTACTTC.

CDR3 sequence (DNA): TGTGCCACCAGTACCCCAGAAGATGGCTACACCTTC. This gives the protein CATSTPEDGYTF. This chain connects TRBV24-1 to TRBJ1-2; D ambiguous. CDR3 length: 12 amino acids. Germline V gives CDR1 KGHDR, CDR2 SFDVKD. Trimming pared 6 bases from V and 6 bases from J, leaving 10 bases between.

The DNA of the CDR3 is TGTGCCAGCAGTGGGGCCGGCTATAATTCACCCCTCCACTTT. This codes for CASSGAGYNSPLHF. The gene calls are TRBV6-2 or TRBV6-3 and TRBJ1-6; the D gene is possibly TRBD1 (5 bases). V was pared by 5 bases and J by 3 bases, with 8 bases between. Per germline, CDR1 MNHEY and CDR2 SVGEGT. This CDR3 comprises 14 residues.

The chain is built from TRBV7-2 and TRBJ2-1; unclear D gene. The CDR3 runs 15 residues. The germline V and J ends were trimmed by 4 bases and 8 bases, with 18 bases remaining between them. Germline V lookup: CDR1 SGHTA, CDR2 FQGNSA. CDR3 in amino acids: CASSWRAEATDEQFF. In DNA, the CDR3 is TGTGCCAGCAGCTGGCGCGCGGAAGCGACGGATGAGCAGTTCTTC.

J is TRBJ2-1 and V is TRBV19; 7 nucleotides align to TRBD1. Trimming at V came to 8 bases and at J to 5 bases, leaving 9 bases not matched to a gene. Looked up from germline, CDR1 is LNHDA and CDR2 is SQIVND (reference sequence). The CDR3 is 14 amino acids. The CDR3 bases are TGTGCCAGTCTGTCGACAGGGAAACACAATGAGCAGTTCTTC. This codes for CASLSTGKHNEQFF.